One and the same sample provided the 24 T cell receptor beta chains below, sequenced in a study of neurological immune-mediated disorders. Using its own MiXCR run on the 5' RACE reads, TCRdb lists one record per CDR3 protein. This table holds tens of thousands of distinct CDR3 sequences, about 4% found once. The specimen was PBMCs. Receptors were obtained from a man aged 25 to 45 with multiple sclerosis.

Ten or more counts support this clonotype. The chain uses TRBV20-1 and TRBJ1-2; D call uncertain. Germline V lookup: CDR1 DFQATT, CDR2 SNEGSKA (reference sequence). CDR3 length equals 14 residues. The V gene lost 3 bases and the J gene lost 2 bases, with 13 bases spanning the gap. CDR3 bases: TGCAGTGCTAGCGGTCACACGACCAACTATGGCTACACCTTC. Amino acid sequence: CSASGHTTNYGYTF.

This clonotype was seen a few times. V gene TRBV13 combines with J gene TRBJ2-1, with 7 bases that match TRBD1. Germline V gene data show CDR1 as PRHDT and CDR2 as FYEKMQ (reference sequence). V dropped 2 bases and J dropped 6; count of bases not matched to a gene: 10. This CDR3 region has 16 residues. The CDR3 spells CASSLRGTELFNEQFF. The CDR3 nucleotides read TGTGCCAGCAGCTTACGAGGGACAGAGTTATTCAATGAGCAGTTCTTC.

This clonotype was counted many times. The chain joins TRBV6-1 to TRBJ2-3, with 8 bases aligning to TRBD1. CDR3 size: 16 residues. Germline values: CDR1 MNHNS, CDR2 SASEGT. Unmatched junction bases numbered 5, after V lost 2 bases and J lost 1 base. In DNA form, the CDR3 reads TGTGCCAGCAGTGAAACAGAGACAGGGGGCACAGATACGCAGTATTTT. It specifies CASSETETGGTDTQYF.

This clonotype was seen ten or more times. This chain joins TRBV3-1 and TRBJ1-1; 10 bases agree with TRBD1. Germline V lookup: CDR1 LGHDT, CDR2 YNNKEL (reference sequence). The CDR3 consists of 16 residues. The junction had 7 bases not matched to a gene; V was cut back by 1 base and J by 5 bases. CDR3: CASSQGDRGHGTEAFF. The CDR3 DNA reads TGTGCCAGCAGCCAAGGTGACAGGGGGCATGGAACTGAAGCTTTCTTT.

This clonotype was detected many times. The junction shows a germline mismatch at one end, possibly a read error. The chain couples TRBV6-1 to TRBJ1-5, with D possibly being TRBD1 (5 bases). This CDR3 has 13 residues. The germline V gene encodes CDR1 MNHNS and CDR2 SASEGT. The CDR3 nucleotides read TGTGCCAGCACTGGAGACAGTCATCAGCCCCAGAATTTT. Translated: CASTGDSHQPQNF.

This clonotype has just a few counts. This sequence may be a read error, since a much larger clone differs from it by one base. The rearrangement links TRBV9 to TRBJ1-3, with D unresolved. The CDR3 has 15 amino acids. In germline, CDR1 is SGDLS, CDR2 YYNGEE. Trimming pared 4 bases from V and 2 bases from J, leaving 13 bases between. CDR3 protein: CASSIGGNPGNTIYF. The CDR3 DNA reads TGTGCCAGCAGCATAGGAGGAAACCCTGGAAACACCATATATTTT.

As to this clonotype: Just one base apart from a much larger clone, this may be a read error. The gene calls are TRBV12-3 or TRBV12-4 and TRBJ1-6, with D tentatively TRBD1 (6 bases). The CDR3 consists of 15 residues. V dropped 0 bases and J dropped 10 bases, with 13 bases sitting between them. Written as DNA, the CDR3 is TGTGCCAGCAGTTTAGCGGGGACAATGAGATCACCCCTCCACTTT. This translates into CASSLAGTMRSPLHF.

This clonotype was counted at least ten times. The J gene is TRBJ1-6, the V gene TRBV20-1; 12 bases are shared with TRBD1. Germline CDR1 reads DFQATT; CDR2 reads SNEGSKA (reference sequence). There are 16 residues in the CDR3. After removal of 3 bases from V and 8 bases from J, the junction contained 8 bases not matched to a gene. The CDR3 coding sequence is TGCAGTGCTAGCACCGGGACAGGGGGCAGGGATTCACCCCTCCACTTT. Encoded protein: CSASTGTGGRDSPLHF.

This clonotype was detected ten times or more. The rearrangement uses TRBV5-1 and TRBJ1-4; D possibly corresponds to TRBD1 (5 bases). The V gene lost 4 bases and the J gene lost 12 bases, with 13 bases spanning the gap. The CDR3 is 12 residues long. Germline lookup yields CDR1 SGHRS and CDR2 YFSETQ. CDR3 sequence reads: CASSLTGGELFF. CDR3 bases: TGCGCCAGCAGCCTAACAGGAGGTGAACTGTTTTTT.

This clonotype was observed at least ten times. The chain recombines TRBV5-1 with TRBJ1-5, with a weak D call TRBD1 (6 bases). Germline CDR1 SGHRS, CDR2 YFSETQ. This CDR3 has 16 amino acids. V gave up 4 bases and J gave up 7 bases, with 21 bases separating them. CDR3 bases: TGCGCCAGCAGCCGGAATCCACAGGGCGGAGGACAGCCCCAGCATTTT. It yields the protein CASSRNPQGGGQPQHF.

The sample holds many counts of this clonotype. The chain joins TRBV4-2 to TRBJ2-5, with TRBD2 identical over 13 bases. Germline CDR1 reads LGHNA; CDR2 reads YNFKEQ. CDR3 length equals 18 residues. V shed 1 base and J 2 bases; nucleotides not matched to a gene: 7. The DNA for the CDR3 is TGTGCCAGCAGCCAAGGGGCGACTAGCGGGGGGTTTCAAGAGACCCAGTACTTC. Its translation is CASSQGATSGGFQETQYF.

This clonotype was found many times. This CDR3 reads CASSKDREYGYTF. The DNA for the CDR3 is TGCGCCAGCAGCAAGGACAGGGAATATGGCTACACCTTC. V usage is TRBV5-1 and J usage is TRBJ1-2, with 8 bases identical to TRBD1. The CDR3 covers 13 residues. Trimming cost V 4 bases and J 5 bases; bases outside gene matches: 4. CDR1 and CDR2 from the germline V gene are SGHRS and YFSETQ.

Ten or more counts support this clonotype. This chain joins TRBV7-8 and TRBJ2-3, with D perhaps TRBD1 or TRBD2 (6 bases each). Trimming removed 8 bases at V and 1 base at J, with 10 bases between. CDR3 length: 13 residues. CDR1 is SGHVS, CDR2 FQNEAQ, per germline. The CDR3 is CASGGQRTDTQYF. For the CDR3, the DNA is TGTGCCAGCGGGGGGCAACGCACAGATACGCAGTATTTT.

This clonotype appeared many times. The chain links TRBV9 to TRBJ2-7; a weak D match, TRBD2 (6 bases). Germline V gene sequence: CDR1 SGDLS, CDR2 YYNGEE. Between the trimmed V and J ends, which lost 4 bases and 4 bases, there was a span of 12 bases. The CDR3 consists of 13 residues. This chain's CDR3 is CASSPGLFYEQYF. The CDR3 nucleotides are TGTGCCAGCAGCCCGGGACTGTTTTACGAGCAGTACTTC.

Ten or more counts support this clonotype. This chain uses TRBV7-9 with TRBJ2-7; 7 nucleotides align to TRBD1. The CDR3 covers 16 residues. V gave up 3 bases and J gave up 3 bases; unmatched junction bases: 11. CDR1 is SEHNR and CDR2 is FQNEAQ in the germline V gene (reference sequence). CDR3 loop: CASSFFRDSYFYEQYF. In DNA form, the CDR3 reads TGTGCCAGCAGCTTTTTCCGGGACAGTTACTTCTACGAGCAGTACTTC.

Ten or more counts support this clonotype. The V call is TRBV10-2, the J call TRBJ1-4, with D unresolved. The CDR3 consists of 16 residues. Germline loops: CDR1 WSHSY, CDR2 SAAADI. The V end was cut by 0 bases, the J end by 7 bases, with 15 bases between. CDR3 sequence reads: CASSESGPGIAEKLFF. The CDR3 DNA sequence: TGCGCCAGCAGTGAGTCAGGCCCGGGAATCGCTGAAAAACTGTTTTTT.

This clonotype showed up many times. The chain carries TRBV9 and TRBJ2-1; 10 positions agree with TRBD2. CDR3 length: 18 residues. Germline V gene data show CDR1 as SGDLS and CDR2 as YYNGEE. Trimming at V came to 0 bases and at J to 7 bases, leaving 13 bases not matched to a gene. The CDR3 sequence: CASSVVSSGGALGNEQFF. In DNA, the CDR3 is TGTGCCAGCAGCGTAGTGAGCAGCGGGGGGGCCTTAGGTAATGAGCAGTTCTTC.

This clonotype was detected many times. CDR3 sequence reads: CSARDFTINEKLFF. In nucleotides, the CDR3 is TGCAGTGCTAGAGATTTCACGATTAATGAAAAACTGTTTTTT. This chain links TRBV20-1 with TRBJ1-4; D ambiguous. V was shortened by 0 bases and J by 4 bases, with 9 bases between the two germline ends. The CDR3 sequence is 14 residues long. The germline gives CDR1 DFQATT, CDR2 SNEGSKA (reference sequence).

This clonotype came up many times. The chain carries TRBV5-4 and TRBJ2-7; 8 nucleotides match TRBD1. CDR3 length: 13 amino acids. V was pared by 4 bases and J by 2 bases, with 2 bases of the junction left unmatched. CDR1 is SGHNT and CDR2 is YYREEE in the germline V gene (reference sequence). CDR3 protein: CASSQDRAYEQYF. CDR3 DNA: TGTGCCAGCAGCCAGGACAGGGCCTACGAGCAGTACTTC.

Ten or more counts support this clonotype. The chain has TRBV4-1 and TRBJ1-5; TRBD1 might be the D (6 bases). V lost 4 bases and J lost 3, with 10 bases in between. CDR3 size: 14 residues. The germline V gene encodes CDR1 MGHRA and CDR2 YSYEKL. CDR3 residues: CASSPGTFNQPQHF. The CDR3 coding sequence is TGCGCCAGCAGCCCTGGGACATTCAATCAGCCCCAGCATTTT.

This clonotype has just a few counts. This may arise from a read error, as a much more abundant clone is one base away. The chain has TRBV20-1 and TRBJ2-7, with 10 bases that match TRBD1. CDR3 length: 16 residues. The V and J ends lost 0 bases and 3 bases, in that order; junction bases with no gene match: 8. The germline CDR1 and CDR2 sequences are DFQATT and SNEGSKA (reference sequence). CDR3 in DNA: TGCAGTGCTAGAGAAGCCGGGACAGGGGCGGGCTACGAGCAGTACTTC. Residues: CSAREAGTGAGYEQYF.

In this sample, this clonotype turned up many times. This rearrangement joins TRBV5-1 to TRBJ1-1; no clear D. The CDR3 has 14 residues. The V end was cut by 0 bases, the J end by 5 bases, with 11 bases between. CDR1 and CDR2 from the germline V gene are SGHRS and YFSETQ. This CDR3 is CASSLDTWDTEAFF. In nucleotides, the CDR3 is TGCGCCAGCAGCTTGGACACCTGGGATACTGAAGCTTTCTTT.

In this sample, this clonotype turned up many times. The rearrangement links TRBV20-1 to TRBJ1-1; 7 bases are a match to TRBD1. Germline CDR1 DFQATT, CDR2 SNEGSKA (reference sequence). Germline trimming cut 3 bases from V and 0 bases from J; bases unmatched to any gene: 7. CDR3 length: 15 residues. CDR3 sequence (DNA): TGCAGTGCTAGGATGGCCGGGACAGTGAACACTGAAGCTTTCTTT. Translated: CSARMAGTVNTEAFF.

This clonotype came up many times. This rearrangement joins TRBV28 to TRBJ1-2, with D unresolved. This CDR3 comprises 12 residues. V lost 2 bases to trimming and J lost 4 bases, with 5 bases between them. Per the germline V gene, CDR1 is MDHEN and CDR2 is SYDVKM. The CDR3 nucleotides are TGTGCCAGCAGTTTAGATCTCTATGGCTACACCTTC. Translation: CASSLDLYGYTF.